This is a list of T cell receptor beta chains from one sample in a study of early T cells in non-severe SARS-CoV-2 infection. TCRdb fed the 5' RACE reads into MiXCR, producing one record per CDR3 protein. The table lists some 80,000 distinct CDR3 sequences, around 12% of them singletons. This specimen consisted of whole blood, obtained at baseline. These receptors all stem from an adult who was a healthcare worker with PCR-confirmed SARS-CoV-2 infection or an uninfected control (not recorded which). The donor label of this sample is uncertain. CDR3s include the opening cysteine and the closing phenylalanine or tryptophan. The order of the fields is CDR3 length, V gene, clone size, J gene, CDR3 protein. Size is omitted from some rows. Given values are once, few, many or a class for expanded clones.

14	TRBV27	many	TRBJ2-2	CASGIRQNTGELFF
13	TRBV12-2	few	TRBJ1-2	CASRLVNPKGYTF
15	TRBV20-1	few	TRBJ2-1	CSASGTSGPYNEQFF
14	TRBV7-2	few	TRBJ2-1	CASSSPFRGDEQFF
16	TRBV7-6	many	TRBJ2-1	CASSVTSGGAPNEQFF
14	TRBV10-3	NA	TRBJ1-2	CAITGSAIVEGYTF
13	TRBV20-1	NA	TRBJ1-1	CSAPGPDNTEAFF
13	TRBV5-1	NA	TRBJ2-2	CASSYRGTGELFF
16	TRBV6-6	many	TRBJ2-1	CASSSQGQAGGNEQFF
16	TRBV6-6	NA	TRBJ2-7	CASSEGQGVEGHEQYF
15	TRBV2	few	TRBJ2-3	CAGAAEGTGGDTQYF
16	TRBV4-2	many	TRBJ1-5	CASSLRATGDYQPQHF
13	TRBV4-2	many	TRBJ2-7	CASSQDQAREQYF
12	TRBV18	many	TRBJ2-2	CASSPPAGELFF
16	TRBV7-9	many	TRBJ1-1	CASSPGQGIRNTEAFF
15	TRBV19	NA	TRBJ1-5	CASRETGNSNQPQHF
15	TRBV18	many	TRBJ2-3	CASSPGLGDPDTQYF
14	TRBV12-3/TRBV12-4	NA	TRBJ1-6	CASSLGTGMGPLHF
16	TRBV20-1	NA	TRBJ1-2	CSARDGGRGPNYGYTF
13	TRBV7-3	many	TRBJ1-2	CASSPIGSGGYTF
17	TRBV7-9	NA	TRBJ2-1	CASSLGTAGSSYNEQFF
13	TRBV7-6	few	TRBJ2-1	CASTLTTYNEQFF
17	TRBV11-2	NA	TRBJ2-4	CASSANRVLRTKNIQYF
14	TRBV10-3	few	TRBJ2-3	CAISVAGIADTQYF
16	TRBV19	many	TRBJ2-1	CASSIGGPVGYNEQFF
11	TRBV30	NA	TRBJ2-7	CAWSVRGEQYF